This T cell receptor (beta chain) was sequenced for a study of T cell responses to AZD1222 COVID-19 vaccine. Sequenced by immunoSEQ multiplex PCR; TCRdb stores in-frame clones only, minus some. The data show over 100,000 clones, about 90% seen once. This CDR3 has 11 amino acids. V lost 5 bases and J 5 bases, leaving 9 bases between the germline ends. The germline V gene has CDR1 DFQATT and CDR2 SNEGSKA (reference sequence). The specimen was peripheral blood, collected on day 0 of AZD1222 vaccination. The chain has TRBV20-1 and TRBJ1-2, with unresolved D. This sequence originates from an adult in good health. The CDR3 DNA follows: TGCAGTGCTCTGGAAGGGTATGGCTACACCTTC. It yields the protein CSALEGYGYTF.